The next 5 T cell receptor beta chains were all read from a single sample in a study of T cell responses to AZD1222 COVID-19 vaccine. Repertoires were generated with immunoSEQ multiplex PCR, while TCRdb's copy carries only in-frame clones and drops some. The sample lists tens of thousands of clones; almost 90% were seen once. The sequenced sample was peripheral blood, obtained on day 0 of MenACWY control vaccination. These receptors were collected from an adult in good health.

The chain links TRBV15 to TRBJ2-7, with 9 bases that match TRBD1. Germline CDR1 reads LNHNV; CDR2 reads YYDKDF (reference sequence). There are 14 residues in the CDR3. The V gene end was trimmed by 5 bases and the J gene end by 2 bases; junction bases not matched to a gene: 4. The DNA for the CDR3 is TGTGCCACCAGCCGGGACAGGGCGGCCTACGAGCAGTACTTC. Amino acids: CATSRDRAAYEQYF.

The sample holds a few counts of this clone. The chain employs TRBV5-1 and TRBJ1-1; D unresolved. This CDR3 has 12 amino acids. Trimming removed 2 bases from V and 1 base from J, with 3 bases in between. Germline values: CDR1 SGHRS, CDR2 YFSETQ. This CDR3 reads CASSFENTEAFF. CDR3 bases: TGCGCCAGCAGCTTTGAGAACACTGAAGCTTTCTTT.

The chain joins TRBV4-2 to TRBJ1-5, with D perhaps TRBD1 (6 bases). With 3 bases removed from V and 0 bases from J, the gap between germline ends came to 15 bases. The CDR3 has 17 residues. Germline lookup yields CDR1 LGHNA and CDR2 YNFKEQ. The CDR3 is CASSQNPTGLSNQPQHF. The CDR3 DNA follows: TGTGCCAGCAGCCAGAACCCAACAGGGCTTAGCAATCAGCCCCAGCATTTT.

The chain is built from TRBV7-2 and TRBJ2-1; TRBD1 is a possible D gene (6 bases). V dropped 8 bases and J dropped 7 bases, with 21 bases sitting between them. Germline-derived CDR1 and CDR2 are SGHTA and FQGNSA. The CDR3 length is 15 residues. CDR3 loop: CASSRGGQGLNEQFF. In DNA form, the CDR3 reads TGTGCCAGCTCGCGTGGGGGCCAGGGGCTGAATGAGCAGTTCTTC.

This sequence joins TRBV30 and TRBJ1-3; D gene uncertain. V lost 3 bases, J lost 4 bases, and 4 bases lay in between. CDR1 and CDR2 (germline): GTSNPN, SVGIG (reference sequence). This CDR3 spans 11 amino acids. Here the CDR3 reads CAWRNGNTIYF. CDR3 bases: TGTGCCTGGAGGAACGGAAACACCATATATTTT.